This TCR beta chain comes out of a study of neurological immune-mediated disorders. TCRdb reprocessed the 5' RACE reads via MiXCR and lists one record per CDR3 protein. The top ten hold 5% to 6% of the sample, which has 84,000 or so distinct CDR3 sequences, about 4% seen once. The time point was: longitudinal time-point 3. Study findings and constraints: Patients with HTLV-1-associated myelopathy had the highest level of TCR clonal expansion, whereas patients with multiple sclerosis had the lowest level, falling beneath the level found in healthy controls.

This clonotype was observed at least ten times. Antigen: not known. The specimen sequenced was PBMCs. The origin of this receptor is a woman aged 60-75 years with multiple sclerosis.

Here the CDR3 DNA reads TGCGCCAGCAGCTTAAAGGTGAACACTGAAGCTTTCTTT. It yields the protein CASSLKVNTEAFF. The chain couples TRBV5-1 to TRBJ1-1; D not certain. CDR1 is SGHRS and CDR2 is YFSETQ in the germline V gene. This CDR3 is built from 13 residues. The germline V and J ends were trimmed by 2 bases and 0 bases, with 5 bases remaining between them.